These 20 T cell receptor beta chains originate from one sample sequenced in a study of memory CD4+ T cells and cytomegalovirus serostatus. The data were produced by immunoSEQ multiplex PCR, yet TCRdb's version contains in-frame clones alone and is incomplete. The sample lists approximately 41,000 clones; 60% to 85% were seen once. The sort gate was single viable CD3+CD4+CD8-CD45RO+ cells for memory CD4+ T cells. The sequenced material came from memory CD4+ T cells from blood. The origin of the receptors is an adult in good health and CMV-seronegative.

The chain has TRBV4-2 and TRBJ2-3, with D possibly being TRBD1 or TRBD2 (6 bases each). The germline gives CDR1 LGHNA, CDR2 YNFKEQ. The CDR3 consists of 17 residues. Trimming took off 3 bases at V and 1 base at J, with 17 bases between the two ends. The CDR3 DNA sequence: TGTGCCAGCAGCCAGAAACCGGGGGCGGTGGGCACAGATACGCAGTATTTT. Translation gives CASSQKPGAVGTDTQYF.

CDR3 sequence: CASSLPGNTIYF. The CDR3 DNA sequence: TGCGCCAGCAGCTTGCCCGGAAACACCATATATTTT. The rearrangement links TRBV5-1 to TRBJ1-3; D is uncertain. Trimming shortened V by 1 base and J by 4 bases, and 3 bases separated the two germline ends. The V gene's germline CDR1 is SGHRS and CDR2 YFSETQ. This CDR3 has 12 amino acids.

The chain is built from TRBV27 and TRBJ2-2; 11 positions agree with TRBD2. CDR1 is MNHEY, CDR2 SMNVEV, per germline (reference sequence). CDR3 length equals 18 residues. The V and J ends lost 3 bases and 5 bases, in that order; junction bases with no gene match: 11. CDR3 residues: CASSLIRGSGRVTGELFF. The CDR3 nucleotides are TGTGCCAGCAGTTTGATCCGGGGTAGCGGGAGGGTAACCGGGGAGCTGTTTTTT.

This clone was seen more than once but under ten times. This chain connects TRBV30 to TRBJ2-5, with D possibly TRBD2 on 6 matching bases. In germline, CDR1 is GTSNPN, CDR2 SVGIG (reference sequence). CDR3 length equals 14 residues. The V and J ends lost 4 bases and 2 bases respectively, with 14 bases between them. CDR3 DNA sequence: TGTGCCTGGACTCGACCCCGGGGGCAAGAGACCCAGTACTTC. This codes for CAWTRPRGQETQYF.

The CDR3 reads CASSRGLAGDSLTYEQYF. CDR3 nucleotides: TGCGCCAGCAGCAGGGGGCTAGCGGGAGATTCCCTTACCTACGAGCAGTACTTC. The chain uses TRBV4-3 and TRBJ2-7, with 10 bases fitting TRBD2. CDR1 and CDR2 from the germline V gene are LGHNA and YSLEER. This CDR3 has 18 amino acids. The V segment lost 5 bases and the J segment 2 bases; nucleotides outside the gene matches: 15.

The chain links TRBV5-4 to TRBJ1-5; D is perhaps TRBD1 (6 bases). Germline-derived CDR1 and CDR2 are SGHNT and YYREEE (reference sequence). This CDR3 contains 15 residues. V lost 2 bases, J lost 6 bases, and 15 bases lay in between. This CDR3 reads CASSLAGGAAQPQHF. CDR3 nucleotides: TGTGCCAGCAGCTTAGCGGGGGGGGCTGCTCAGCCCCAGCATTTT. The entire variable domain, with the rest obtained from reference TRBV5-4 and TRBJ1-5, is as follows: ETGVTQSPTHLIKTRGQQVTLRCSSQSGHNTVSWYQQALGQGPQFIFQYYREEENGRGNFPPRFSGLQFPNYSSELNVNALELDDSALYLCASSLAGGAAQPQHFGDGTRLSIL.

The V and J genes are TRBV5-1 and TRBJ2-3; D remains ambiguous. Looked up from germline, CDR1 is SGHRS and CDR2 is YFSETQ. Trimming took off 1 base at V and 5 bases at J, with 8 bases between the two ends. This CDR3 has 13 residues. The CDR3 reads CASSLITEDTQYF. The CDR3 DNA reads as TGCGCCAGCAGCTTGATAACAGAAGATACGCAGTATTTT. The full variable domain, rest sourced from reference TRBV5-1 and TRBJ2-3, is KAGVTQTPRYLIKTRGQQVTLSCSPISGHRSVSWYQQTPGQGLQFLFEYFSETQRNKGNFPGRFSGRQFSNSRSEMNVSTLELGDSALYLCASSLITEDTQYFGPGTRLTVL.

The chain carries TRBV11-2 and TRBJ2-3, with D unclear. CDR1 and CDR2 (germline): SGHAT, FQNNGV. V lost 1 base to trimming and J lost 2 bases, with 10 bases between them. The CDR3 spans 15 residues. The CDR3 sequence: CASSLAWLVTDTQYF. The CDR3 coding sequence is TGTGCCAGCAGCTTAGCATGGCTAGTCACAGATACGCAGTATTTT.

The CDR3 is CASSERGIYGYTF. Here the CDR3 DNA reads TGTGCCAGCAGTGAGCGTGGAATCTATGGCTACACCTTC. This chain uses TRBV2 with TRBJ1-2; D remains unclear. The CDR3 is 13 residues long. In germline, CDR1 is SNHLY, CDR2 FYNNEI. Trimming left V 3 bases short and J 4 bases short, with 9 bases between.

The genes are TRBV6-1 and TRBJ1-2; 10 nucleotides align to TRBD1. Losses at the gene ends were 6 bases for V and 4 bases for J; bases not matched to a gene: 8. Germline CDR1 MNHNS, CDR2 SASEGT. The CDR3 has 15 amino acids. DNA for the CDR3: TGTGCCAGCAGAGCCGGGACAGGGGTTGCCTATGGCTACACCTTC. The encoded protein is CASRAGTGVAYGYTF.

The CDR3 sequence is CASSLGGTEPYNEQFF. Here the CDR3 DNA reads TGTGCCAGCAGCTTAGGCGGGACAGAGCCCTACAATGAGCAGTTCTTC. The genes are TRBV11-3 and TRBJ2-1; D might be TRBD1 (7 bases). V was clipped by 1 base and J by 2 bases, with 12 bases between them. The length of the CDR3 is 16 residues. Germline V gives CDR1 SGHNT, CDR2 YENEEA.

CDR3 DNA sequence: TGTGCCAGCGGGAAAACCTACGAGCAGTACTTC. This translates into CASGKTYEQYF. The gene calls are TRBV27 and TRBJ2-7; D not certain. The CDR3 contains 11 residues. Trimming removed 8 bases from V and 2 bases from J, with 7 bases in between. Germline V gives CDR1 MNHEY, CDR2 SMNVEV (reference sequence).

The rearrangement joins TRBV11-3 to TRBJ1-1; the D is unclear. This CDR3 spans 14 amino acids. Germline CDR1 reads SGHNT; CDR2 reads YENEEA. Trimming cost V 3 bases and J 3 bases, with 11 bases left between them. DNA for the CDR3: TGTGCCAGCAGCTTCGTGAGAGCGGACACTGAAGCTTTCTTT. Translation: CASSFVRADTEAFF.

This sequence joins TRBV6-5 and TRBJ2-7, with unresolved D. The V gene lost 2 bases and the J gene lost 3 bases, with 17 bases spanning the gap. Germline V CDR1 and CDR2: MNHEY, SVGAGI. This CDR3 comprises 16 residues. CDR3 DNA sequence: TGTGCCAGCAGTTACGTCCAAAGTAGGTTCCGCTACGAGCAGTACTTC. Its protein is CASSYVQSRFRYEQYF.

This chain connects TRBV5-1 to TRBJ1-2; 8 bases align to TRBD1. The CDR3 has 14 residues. Germline assignment: CDR1 SGHRS and CDR2 YFSETQ. V lost 0 bases and J lost 6; bases outside the gene matches: 4. In DNA, the CDR3 is TGCGCCAGCAGCTTGGCCCAGACAGGGGATGGCTACACCTTC. Amino acid sequence: CASSLAQTGDGYTF.

The rearrangement links TRBV19 to TRBJ2-7; 9 bases are a match to TRBD1. Trimming removed 3 bases from V and 4 bases from J; junction bases left unmatched: 10. This CDR3 is 16 amino acids long. Germline V gene data show CDR1 as LNHDA and CDR2 as SQIVND (reference sequence). The CDR3 sequence: CASSISPQGAEYEQYF. The CDR3 nucleotides read TGTGCCAGTAGTATTTCCCCACAGGGGGCAGAATACGAGCAGTACTTC.

The chain links TRBV10-3 to TRBJ1-2; 7 positions agree with TRBD1. CDR1 is ENHRY and CDR2 is SYGVKD in the germline V gene. Trimming removed 4 bases from V and 7 bases from J; junction bases left unmatched: 6. This CDR3 region has 13 residues. CDR3: CAISGQGLGGYTF. The CDR3 region has the DNA TGTGCCATCAGTGGACAGGGTTTGGGTGGCTACACCTTC.

The genes are TRBV7-8 and TRBJ1-1, with D unclear. V lost 1 base and J 8 bases, leaving 14 bases between the germline ends. Per germline, CDR1 SGHVS and CDR2 FQNEAQ. This CDR3 region has 14 residues. CDR3 amino acids: CASSLGLGGSEAFF. CDR3 in DNA: TGTGCCAGCAGCTTAGGTTTGGGCGGTTCGGAAGCTTTCTTT.

This clone was picked up a small number of times. This rearrangement joins TRBV7-3 to TRBJ1-5; D is uncertain. Germline lookup yields CDR1 SGHTA and CDR2 FQGTGA. The V end was cut by 2 bases, the J end by 3 bases, with 5 bases between. The CDR3 totals 13 residues. CDR3 sequence: CASSLQPNQPQHF. CDR3 DNA: TGTGCCAGCAGCTTACAGCCCAATCAGCCCCAGCATTTT.

This clone was observed a handful of times. This rearrangement joins TRBV5-1 to TRBJ1-1; D is unresolved. Trimming cost V 2 bases and J 6 bases, with 14 bases left between them. Germline CDR1 SGHRS, CDR2 YFSETQ. There are 14 residues in the CDR3. CDR3 loop: CASSFYMEKAEAFF. CDR3 nucleotides: TGCGCCAGCAGCTTTTACATGGAGAAGGCTGAAGCTTTCTTT.